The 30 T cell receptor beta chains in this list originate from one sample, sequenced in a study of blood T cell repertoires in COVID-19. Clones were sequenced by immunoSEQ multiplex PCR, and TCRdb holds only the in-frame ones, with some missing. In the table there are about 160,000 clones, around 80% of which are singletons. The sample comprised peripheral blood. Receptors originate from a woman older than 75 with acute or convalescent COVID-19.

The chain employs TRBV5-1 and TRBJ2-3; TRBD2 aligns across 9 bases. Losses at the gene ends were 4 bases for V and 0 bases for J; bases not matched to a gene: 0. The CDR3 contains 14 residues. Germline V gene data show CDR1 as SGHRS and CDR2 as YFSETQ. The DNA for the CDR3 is TGCGCCAGCAGCACTAGCGGGAGCACAGATACGCAGTATTTT. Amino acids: CASSTSGSTDTQYF.

The CDR3 sequence: CASSYSTSSGANVLTF. The CDR3 DNA sequence: TGTGCCAGCAGTTACTCGACAAGCTCTGGGGCCAACGTCCTGACTTTC. The chain joins TRBV6-5 to TRBJ2-6, with D uncertain. This CDR3 has 16 residues. The V end lost 0 bases, the J end lost 0 bases, and 6 bases lay between the germline ends. The germline V gene has CDR1 MNHEY and CDR2 SVGAGI.

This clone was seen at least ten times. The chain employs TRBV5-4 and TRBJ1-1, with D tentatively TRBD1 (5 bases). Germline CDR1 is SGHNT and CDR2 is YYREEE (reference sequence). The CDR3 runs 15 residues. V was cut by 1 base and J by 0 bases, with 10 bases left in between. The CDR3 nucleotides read TGTGCCAGCAGCTTGATCGGACACCTGAACACTGAAGCTTTCTTT. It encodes CASSLIGHLNTEAFF.

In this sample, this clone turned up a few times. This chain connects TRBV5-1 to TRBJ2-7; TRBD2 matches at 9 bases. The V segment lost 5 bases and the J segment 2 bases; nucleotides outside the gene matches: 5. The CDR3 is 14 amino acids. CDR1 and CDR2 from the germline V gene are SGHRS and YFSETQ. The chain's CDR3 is CASRSLAGPYEQYF. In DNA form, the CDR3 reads TGCGCCAGCAGATCCCTAGCGGGGCCCTACGAGCAGTACTTC.

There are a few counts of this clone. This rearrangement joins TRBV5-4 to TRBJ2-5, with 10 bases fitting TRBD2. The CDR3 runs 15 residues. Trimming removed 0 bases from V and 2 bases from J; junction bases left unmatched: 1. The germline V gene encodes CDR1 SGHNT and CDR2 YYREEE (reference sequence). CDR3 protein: CASSLVLAGQETQYF. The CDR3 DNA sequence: TGTGCCAGCAGCTTGGTACTAGCGGGACAAGAGACCCAGTACTTC. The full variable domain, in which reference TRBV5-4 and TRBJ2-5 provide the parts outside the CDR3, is ETGVTQSPTHLIKTRGQQVTLRCSSQSGHNTVSWYQQALGQGPQFIFQYYREEENGRGNFPPRFSGLQFPNYSSELNVNALELDDSALYLCASSLVLAGQETQYFGPGTRLLVL.

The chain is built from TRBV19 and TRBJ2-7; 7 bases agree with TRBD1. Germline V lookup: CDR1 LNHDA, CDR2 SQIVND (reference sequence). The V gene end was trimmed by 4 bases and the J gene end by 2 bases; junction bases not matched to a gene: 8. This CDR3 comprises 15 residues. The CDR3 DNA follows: TGTGCCAGTAGTAGAGGGGACAGTAAAACCTACGAGCAGTACTTC. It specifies CASSRGDSKTYEQYF.

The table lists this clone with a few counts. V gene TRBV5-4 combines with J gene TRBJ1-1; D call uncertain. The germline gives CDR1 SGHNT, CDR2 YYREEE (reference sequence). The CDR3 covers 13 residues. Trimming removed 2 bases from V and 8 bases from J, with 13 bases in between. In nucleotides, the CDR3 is TGTGCCAGCAGCTTAAATTTGGGAGGAGAAGCTTTCTTT. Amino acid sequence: CASSLNLGGEAFF.

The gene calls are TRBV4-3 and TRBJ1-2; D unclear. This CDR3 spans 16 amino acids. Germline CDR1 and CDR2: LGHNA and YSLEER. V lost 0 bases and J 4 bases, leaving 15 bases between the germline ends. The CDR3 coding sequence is TGCGCCAGCAGCCAAGACAAAATTGGGCTCTCCTATGGCTACACCTTC. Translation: CASSQDKIGLSYGYTF.

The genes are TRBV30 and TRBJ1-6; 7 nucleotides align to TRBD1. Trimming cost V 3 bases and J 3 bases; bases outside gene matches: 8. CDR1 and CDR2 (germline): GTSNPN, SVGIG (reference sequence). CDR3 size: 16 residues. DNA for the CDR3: TGTGCCTGGAGCCAGGGACAGATAATCTATAATTCACCCCTCCACTTT. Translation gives CAWSQGQIIYNSPLHF.

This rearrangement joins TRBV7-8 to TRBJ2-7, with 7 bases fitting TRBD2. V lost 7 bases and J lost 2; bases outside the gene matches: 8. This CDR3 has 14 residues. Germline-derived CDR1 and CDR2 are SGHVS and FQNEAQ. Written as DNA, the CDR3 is TGTGCCAGCACCCCAAGGGAGGGTACCTACGAGCAGTACTTC. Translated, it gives CASTPREGTYEQYF.

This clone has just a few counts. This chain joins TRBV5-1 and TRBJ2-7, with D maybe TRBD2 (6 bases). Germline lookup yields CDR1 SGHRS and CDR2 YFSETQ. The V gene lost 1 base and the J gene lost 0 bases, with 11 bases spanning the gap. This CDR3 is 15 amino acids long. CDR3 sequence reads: CASSLRFGSSYEQYF. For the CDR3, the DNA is TGCGCCAGCAGCTTGAGGTTCGGGAGCTCCTACGAGCAGTACTTC.

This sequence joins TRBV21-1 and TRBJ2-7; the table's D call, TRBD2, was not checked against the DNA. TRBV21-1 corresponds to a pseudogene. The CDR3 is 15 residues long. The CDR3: CASSTVAGGPDEQYF. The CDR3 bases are TGTGCCAGCAGCACCGTAGCGGGAGGGCCCGACGAGCAGTACTTC.

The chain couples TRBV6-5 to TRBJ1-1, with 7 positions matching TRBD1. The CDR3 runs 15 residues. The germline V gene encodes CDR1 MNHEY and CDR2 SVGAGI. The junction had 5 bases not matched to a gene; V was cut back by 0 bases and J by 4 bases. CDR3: CASSYSTGAGTEAFF. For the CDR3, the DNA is TGTGCCAGCAGTTACTCAACAGGGGCGGGCACTGAAGCTTTCTTT.

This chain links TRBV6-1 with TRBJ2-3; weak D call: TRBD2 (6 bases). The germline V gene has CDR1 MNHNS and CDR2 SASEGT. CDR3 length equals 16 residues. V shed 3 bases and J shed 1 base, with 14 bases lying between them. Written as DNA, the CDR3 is TGTGCCAGCAGTGAGGGTTCCGGGACTGGCACAGATACGCAGTATTTT. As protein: CASSEGSGTGTDTQYF.

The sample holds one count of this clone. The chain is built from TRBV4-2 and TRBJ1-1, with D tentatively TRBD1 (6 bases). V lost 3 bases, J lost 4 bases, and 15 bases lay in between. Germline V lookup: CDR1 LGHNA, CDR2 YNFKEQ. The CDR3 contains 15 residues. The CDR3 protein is CASSQALQGGTEAFF. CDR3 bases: TGTGCCAGCAGCCAGGCATTACAGGGCGGCACTGAAGCTTTCTTT.

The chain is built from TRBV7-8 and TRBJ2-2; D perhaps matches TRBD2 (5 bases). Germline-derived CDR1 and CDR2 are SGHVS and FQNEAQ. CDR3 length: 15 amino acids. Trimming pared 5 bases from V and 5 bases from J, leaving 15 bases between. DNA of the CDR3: TGTGCCAGCAGCCCCCTGTTGGGCGGGACCGGGGAGCTGTTTTTT. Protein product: CASSPLLGGTGELFF. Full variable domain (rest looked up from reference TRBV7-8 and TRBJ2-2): GAGVSQSPRYKVAKRGQDVALRCDPISGHVSLFWYQQALGQGPEFLTYFQNEAQLDKSGLPSDRFFAERPEGSVSTLKIQRTQQEDSAVYLCASSPLLGGTGELFFGEGSRLTVL.

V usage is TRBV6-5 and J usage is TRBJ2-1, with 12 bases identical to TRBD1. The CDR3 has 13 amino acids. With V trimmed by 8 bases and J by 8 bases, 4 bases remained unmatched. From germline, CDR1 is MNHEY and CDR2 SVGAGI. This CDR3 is CASGTGGRDEQFF. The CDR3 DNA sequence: TGTGCCAGCGGGACAGGGGGCAGGGATGAGCAGTTCTTC.

The CDR3 protein is CASIRGRAFCNEQFF. The DNA of the CDR3 is TGTGCCAGTATACGCGGGAGGGCCTTCTGCAATGAGCAGTTCTTC. This sequence joins TRBV19 and TRBJ2-1, with 9 nucleotides matching TRBD2. The germline gives CDR1 LNHDA, CDR2 SQIVND (reference sequence). Trimming cost V 7 bases and J 6 bases; bases outside gene matches: 10. The CDR3 contains 15 residues.

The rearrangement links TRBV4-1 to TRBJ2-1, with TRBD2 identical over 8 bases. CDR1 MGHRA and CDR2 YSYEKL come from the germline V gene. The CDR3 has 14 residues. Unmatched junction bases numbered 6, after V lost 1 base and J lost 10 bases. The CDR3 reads CASSQVAGGGEQFF. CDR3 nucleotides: TGCGCCAGCAGCCAAGTTGCGGGAGGTGGGGAGCAGTTCTTC.

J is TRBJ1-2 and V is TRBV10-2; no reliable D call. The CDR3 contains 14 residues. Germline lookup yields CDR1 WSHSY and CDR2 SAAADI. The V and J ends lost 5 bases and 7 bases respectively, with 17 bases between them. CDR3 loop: CASSTQSYLGGYTF. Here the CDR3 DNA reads TGCGCCAGCAGTACCCAGTCCTACCTAGGTGGCTACACCTTC.

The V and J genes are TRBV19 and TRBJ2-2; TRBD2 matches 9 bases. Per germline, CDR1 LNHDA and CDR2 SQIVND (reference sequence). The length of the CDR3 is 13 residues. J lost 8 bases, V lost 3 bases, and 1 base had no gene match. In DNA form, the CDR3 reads TGTGCCAGTAGTATCCTAGCGGGGGGGGAGCTGTTTTTT. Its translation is CASSILAGGELFF.

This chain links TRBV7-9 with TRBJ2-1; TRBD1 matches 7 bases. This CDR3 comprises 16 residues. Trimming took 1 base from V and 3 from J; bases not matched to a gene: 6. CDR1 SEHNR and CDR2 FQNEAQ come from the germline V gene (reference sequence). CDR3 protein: CASSLGWQGVYNEQFF. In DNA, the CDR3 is TGTGCCAGCAGCTTAGGATGGCAGGGGGTCTACAATGAGCAGTTCTTC.

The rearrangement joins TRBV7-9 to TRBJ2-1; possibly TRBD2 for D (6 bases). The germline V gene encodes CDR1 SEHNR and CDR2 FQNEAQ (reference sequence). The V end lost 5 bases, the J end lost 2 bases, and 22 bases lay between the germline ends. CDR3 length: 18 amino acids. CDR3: CASSQLWEATFAYNEQFF. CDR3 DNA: TGTGCCAGCAGCCAATTGTGGGAGGCCACCTTCGCCTACAATGAGCAGTTCTTC.

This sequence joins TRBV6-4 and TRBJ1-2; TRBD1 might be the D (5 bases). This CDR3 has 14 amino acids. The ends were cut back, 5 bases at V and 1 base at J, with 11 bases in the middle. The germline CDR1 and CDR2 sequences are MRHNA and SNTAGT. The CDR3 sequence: CASSLTAFNYGYTF. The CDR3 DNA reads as TGTGCCAGCAGTCTGACAGCCTTTAACTATGGCTACACCTTC.

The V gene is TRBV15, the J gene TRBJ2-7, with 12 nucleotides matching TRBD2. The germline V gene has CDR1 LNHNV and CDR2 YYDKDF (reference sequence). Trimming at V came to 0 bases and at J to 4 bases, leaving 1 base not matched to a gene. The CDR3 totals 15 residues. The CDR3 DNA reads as TGTGCCACCAGCAGAGATACTAGCGGGAGGTACGAGCAGTACTTC. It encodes CATSRDTSGRYEQYF.

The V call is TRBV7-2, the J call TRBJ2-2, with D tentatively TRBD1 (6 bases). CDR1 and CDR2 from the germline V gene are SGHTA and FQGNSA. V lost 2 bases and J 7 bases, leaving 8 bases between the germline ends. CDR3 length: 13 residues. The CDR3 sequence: CASSLKGGGELFF. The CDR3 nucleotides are TGTGCCAGCAGCTTAAAAGGGGGCGGGGAGCTGTTTTTT.

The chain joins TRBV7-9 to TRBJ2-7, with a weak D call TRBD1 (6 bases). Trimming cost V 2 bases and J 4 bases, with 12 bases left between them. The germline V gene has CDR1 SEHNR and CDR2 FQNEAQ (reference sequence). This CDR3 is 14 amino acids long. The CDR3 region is CASSLSGTPYEQYF. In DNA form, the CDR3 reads TGTGCCAGCAGCTTAAGTGGGACACCTTACGAGCAGTACTTC.

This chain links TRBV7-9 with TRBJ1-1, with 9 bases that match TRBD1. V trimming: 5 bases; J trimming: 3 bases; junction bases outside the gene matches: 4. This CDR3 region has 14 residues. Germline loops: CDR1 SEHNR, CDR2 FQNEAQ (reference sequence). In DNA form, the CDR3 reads TGTGCCAGCAGCAGGACAGGGGTCGACACTGAAGCTTTCTTT. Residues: CASSRTGVDTEAFF.

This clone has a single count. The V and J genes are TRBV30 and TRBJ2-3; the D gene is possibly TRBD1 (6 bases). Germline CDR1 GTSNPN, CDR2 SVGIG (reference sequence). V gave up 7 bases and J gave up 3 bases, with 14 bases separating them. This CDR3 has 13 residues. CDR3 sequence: CASSTGMTDTQYF. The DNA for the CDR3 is TGTGCCTCCTCCACAGGGATGACAGATACGCAGTATTTT.

The chain's CDR3 is CASSLYSGELFF. In DNA form, the CDR3 reads TGTGCCAGCAGTTTATACTCCGGGGAGCTGTTTTTT. V usage is TRBV28 and J usage is TRBJ2-2, with D unclear. This CDR3 comprises 12 residues. Trimming removed 1 base at V and 6 bases at J, with 3 bases between. From germline, CDR1 is MDHEN and CDR2 SYDVKM.